This entry is about one TCR beta chain. Its antigen is undetermined. The junction and the germline gene differ at one end; a read error may be behind it. CDR3 length equals 19 residues. Per the germline V gene, CDR1 is KGHSH and CDR2 is LQKENI. This specimen belongs to a study of cytomegalovirus exposure and HLA in healthy donors. Study context: T cells numbering approximately 170 million yielded 100 million to 120 million unique TCR beta sequences in an earlier analysis.

PCR involved 60 Vbeta and 13 Jbeta primers. The protocol was immunoSEQ multiplex PCR, while the TCRdb copy is restricted to in-frame clones and leaves out a portion. Of approximately 150,000 clones detected, approximately 79% appear once; the ten largest clones hold 2% to 2.5%. Overall study findings and caveats: According to the study, 150 to 200 TCR beta chains were cytomegalovirus-associated.

The gene calls are TRBV18 and TRBJ2-6; D perhaps matches TRBD1 (5 bases). This TCR was recovered from a man aged 40-50 years in good health and CMV-seronegative. Sequences were obtained from PBMCs. The DNA for the CDR3 is TGTGCCAGCTCACCACTAAGCTGGCAGGGTTACTCTGGGGCCAACGGCCTGACTTTC. Amino acid sequence: CASSPLSWQGYSGANGLTF.